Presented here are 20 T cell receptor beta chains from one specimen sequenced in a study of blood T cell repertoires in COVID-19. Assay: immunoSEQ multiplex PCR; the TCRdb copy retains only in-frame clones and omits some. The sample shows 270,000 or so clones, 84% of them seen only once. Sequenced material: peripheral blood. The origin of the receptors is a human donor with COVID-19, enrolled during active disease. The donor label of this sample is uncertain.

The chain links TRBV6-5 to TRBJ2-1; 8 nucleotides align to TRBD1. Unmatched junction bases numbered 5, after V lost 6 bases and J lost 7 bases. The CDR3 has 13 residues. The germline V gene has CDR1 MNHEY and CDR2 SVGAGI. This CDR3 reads CASRTGERNEQFF. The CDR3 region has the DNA TGTGCCAGCAGGACAGGGGAAAGGAATGAGCAGTTCTTC.

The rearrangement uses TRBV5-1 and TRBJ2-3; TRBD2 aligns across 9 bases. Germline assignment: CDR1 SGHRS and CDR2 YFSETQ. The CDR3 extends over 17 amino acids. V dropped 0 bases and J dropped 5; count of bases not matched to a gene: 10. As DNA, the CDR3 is TGCGCCAGCAGCTTGGATCTTAGCGGGAGTTGGGGAGATACGCAGTATTTT. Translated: CASSLDLSGSWGDTQYF.

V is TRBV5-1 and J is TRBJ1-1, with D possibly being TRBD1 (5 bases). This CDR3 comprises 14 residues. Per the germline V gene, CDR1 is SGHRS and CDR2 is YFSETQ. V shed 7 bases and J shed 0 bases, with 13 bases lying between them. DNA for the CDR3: TGCGCCAGCTATACAGGAACAGTGAACACTGAAGCTTTCTTT. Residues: CASYTGTVNTEAFF.

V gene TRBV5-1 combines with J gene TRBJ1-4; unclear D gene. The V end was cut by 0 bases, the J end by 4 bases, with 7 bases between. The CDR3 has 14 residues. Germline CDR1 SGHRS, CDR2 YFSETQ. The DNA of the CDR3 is TGCGCCAGCAGCTTGGGGGCCCGTAATGAAAAACTGTTTTTT. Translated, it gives CASSLGARNEKLFF.

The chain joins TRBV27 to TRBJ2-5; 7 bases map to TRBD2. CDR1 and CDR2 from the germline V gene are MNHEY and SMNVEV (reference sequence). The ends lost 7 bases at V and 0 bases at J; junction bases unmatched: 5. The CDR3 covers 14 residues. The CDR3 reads CASTLGGYQETQYF. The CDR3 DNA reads TGTGCCAGCACCCTCGGGGGGTACCAAGAGACCCAGTACTTC.

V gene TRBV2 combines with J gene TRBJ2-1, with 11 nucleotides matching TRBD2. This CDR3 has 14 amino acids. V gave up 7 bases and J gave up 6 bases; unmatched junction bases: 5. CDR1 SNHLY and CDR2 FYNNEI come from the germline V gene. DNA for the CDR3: TGTGCCAGCACGACTAGCGGGATAACCAATGAGCAGTTCTTC. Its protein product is CASTTSGITNEQFF.

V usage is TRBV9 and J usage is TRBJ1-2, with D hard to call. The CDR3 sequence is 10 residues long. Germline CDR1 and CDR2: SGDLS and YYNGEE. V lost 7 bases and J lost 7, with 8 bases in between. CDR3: CASPIRGYTF. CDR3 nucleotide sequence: TGTGCCAGCCCTATTCGTGGCTACACCTTC.

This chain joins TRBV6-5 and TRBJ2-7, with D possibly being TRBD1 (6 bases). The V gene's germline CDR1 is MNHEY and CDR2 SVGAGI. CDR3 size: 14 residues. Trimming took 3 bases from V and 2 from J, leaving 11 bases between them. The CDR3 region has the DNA TGTGCCAGCAGTTATCGAGGGGGTACCTACGAGCAGTACTTC. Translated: CASSYRGGTYEQYF.

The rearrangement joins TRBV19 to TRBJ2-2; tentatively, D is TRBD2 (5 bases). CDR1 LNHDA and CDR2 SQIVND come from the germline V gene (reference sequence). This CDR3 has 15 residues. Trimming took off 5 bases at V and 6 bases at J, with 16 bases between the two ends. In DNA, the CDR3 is TGTGCCAGTAGTCGCACCGCGGGCTTGGCCGGGGAGCTGTTTTTT. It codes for CASSRTAGLAGELFF.

CDR3 amino acids: CASSESSGRNFRTGELFF. CDR3 nucleotides: TGCGCCAGCAGTGAGTCTAGCGGGAGGAACTTCAGGACCGGGGAGCTGTTTTTT. The rearrangement links TRBV10-2 to TRBJ2-2; TRBD2 matches 10 bases. This CDR3 is built from 18 residues. The trim removed 0 bases at V and 5 bases at J, leaving 9 bases unmatched. Germline loops: CDR1 WSHSY, CDR2 SAAADI.

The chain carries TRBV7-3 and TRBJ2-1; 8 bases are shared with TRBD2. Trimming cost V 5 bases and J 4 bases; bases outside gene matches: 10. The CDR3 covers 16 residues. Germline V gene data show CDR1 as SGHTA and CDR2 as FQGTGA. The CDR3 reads CASSPRSGRRYNEQFF. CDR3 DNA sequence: TGTGCCAGCAGCCCCAGGAGCGGGAGACGATACAATGAGCAGTTCTTC.

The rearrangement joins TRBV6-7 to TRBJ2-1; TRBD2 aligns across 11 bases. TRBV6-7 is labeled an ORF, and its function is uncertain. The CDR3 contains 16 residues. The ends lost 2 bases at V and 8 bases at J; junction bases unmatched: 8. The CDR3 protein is CASSYISGRAGYEQFF. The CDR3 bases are TGTGCCAGCAGTTACATTAGCGGGAGGGCCGGCTATGAGCAGTTCTTC.

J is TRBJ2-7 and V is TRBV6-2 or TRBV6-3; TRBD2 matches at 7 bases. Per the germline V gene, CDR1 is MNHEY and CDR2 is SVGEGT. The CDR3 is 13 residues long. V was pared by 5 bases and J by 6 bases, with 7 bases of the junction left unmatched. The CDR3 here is CASSATGLTEQYF. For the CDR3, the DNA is TGTGCCAGCAGTGCCACGGGACTAACCGAGCAGTACTTC.

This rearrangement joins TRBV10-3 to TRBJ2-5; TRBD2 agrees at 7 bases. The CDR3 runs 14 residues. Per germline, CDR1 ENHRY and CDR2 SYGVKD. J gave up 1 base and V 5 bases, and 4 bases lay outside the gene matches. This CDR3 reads CAISYGGVQETQYF. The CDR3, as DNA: TGTGCCATCAGTTATGGGGGGGTCCAAGAGACCCAGTACTTC.

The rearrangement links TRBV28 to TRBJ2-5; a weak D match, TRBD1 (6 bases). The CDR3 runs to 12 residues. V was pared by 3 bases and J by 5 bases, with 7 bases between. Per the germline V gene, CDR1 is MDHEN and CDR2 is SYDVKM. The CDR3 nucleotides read TGTGCCAGCAGTTTTAGGGGGGAGACCCAGTACTTC. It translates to CASSFRGETQYF.

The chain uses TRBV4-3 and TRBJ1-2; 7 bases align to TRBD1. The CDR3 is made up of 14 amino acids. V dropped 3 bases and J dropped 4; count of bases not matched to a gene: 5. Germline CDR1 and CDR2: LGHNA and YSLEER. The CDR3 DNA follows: TGCGCCAGCAGCCAGTACCGGGACAGCTATGGCTACACCTTC. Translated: CASSQYRDSYGYTF.

The CDR3 DNA follows: TGTGCCAGCAGTGAGTTCAGGGACGAGCAGTACTTC. As protein: CASSEFRDEQYF. The rearrangement uses TRBV2 and TRBJ2-7; D is perhaps TRBD1 (5 bases). There are 12 residues in the CDR3. V was trimmed by 3 bases and J by 5 bases, leaving 8 bases between them. Germline V CDR1 and CDR2: SNHLY, FYNNEI.

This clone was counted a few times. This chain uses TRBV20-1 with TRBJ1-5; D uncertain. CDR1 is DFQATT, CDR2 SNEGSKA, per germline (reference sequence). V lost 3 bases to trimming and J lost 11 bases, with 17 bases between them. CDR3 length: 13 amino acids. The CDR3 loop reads CSASGRPEGAQHF. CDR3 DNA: TGCAGTGCTAGTGGCAGACCGGAAGGAGCCCAGCATTTT.

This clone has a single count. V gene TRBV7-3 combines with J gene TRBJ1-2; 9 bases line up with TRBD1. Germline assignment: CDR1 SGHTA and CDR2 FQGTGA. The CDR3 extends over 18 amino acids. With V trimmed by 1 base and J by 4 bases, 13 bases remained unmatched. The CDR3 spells CASSLIGGQGQNSYGYTF. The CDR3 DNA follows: TGTGCCAGCAGCTTAATAGGGGGACAGGGTCAAAATAGCTATGGCTACACCTTC.

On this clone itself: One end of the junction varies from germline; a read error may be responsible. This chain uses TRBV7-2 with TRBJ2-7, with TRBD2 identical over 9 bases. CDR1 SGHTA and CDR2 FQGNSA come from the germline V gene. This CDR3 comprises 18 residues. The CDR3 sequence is CASSLDGGGLAGSYEQCF. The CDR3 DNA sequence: TGTGCCAGCAGCTTAGACGGAGGGGGTCTAGCGGGGTCCTACGAGCAGTGCTTC.